A single sample is the source of the 7 T cell receptor beta chains below, sequenced in a study of OX40 agonist ivuxolimab in advanced cancers. Generated by immunoSEQ multiplex PCR, the TCRdb table keeps only in-frame clones and is missing some. The table includes 45,000 or so clones, around 90% detected once. Sequences were derived from CD4+ or CD8+ T cells sorted from blood, sampled in a trial of the OX40 agonist ivuxolimab. These receptors were collected from an adult with an advanced solid tumor such as melanoma, head and neck, liver or kidney cancer.

The chain employs TRBV11-2 and TRBJ2-7; D tentatively fits TRBD1 or TRBD2 (5 bases each). Trimming took 6 bases from V and 3 from J, leaving 15 bases between them. Per the germline V gene, CDR1 is SGHAT and CDR2 is FQNNGV. The CDR3 totals 14 residues. CDR3 sequence reads: CASSPGAIIYEQYF. The DNA for the CDR3 is TGTGCCAGCAGTCCCGGGGCGATAATCTACGAGCAGTACTTC.

This clone has a handful of counts. J is TRBJ1-2 and V is TRBV6-5; D remains ambiguous. The CDR3 length is 16 residues. Germline CDR1 MNHEY, CDR2 SVGAGI. The V end was cut by 2 bases, the J end by 3 bases, with 16 bases between. DNA for the CDR3: TGTGCCAGCAGTTACCTGGTTGCAGACTTCTACTATGGCTACACCTTC. As protein: CASSYLVADFYYGYTF.

The rearrangement uses TRBV19 and TRBJ2-1, with TRBD2 matching 8 bases. Per the germline V gene, CDR1 is LNHDA and CDR2 is SQIVND (reference sequence). The CDR3 spans 14 residues. J lost 7 bases, V lost 5 bases, and 7 bases had no gene match. The CDR3 loop reads CASSLGTGGNEQFF. Written as DNA, the CDR3 is TGTGCCAGTAGTCTCGGGACGGGGGGGAATGAGCAGTTCTTC.

The chain uses TRBV27 and TRBJ1-1, with TRBD1 matching over 8 bases. The CDR3 has 15 residues. Germline CDR1 and CDR2: MNHEY and SMNVEV (reference sequence). V was pared by 6 bases and J by 4 bases, with 10 bases of the junction left unmatched. The CDR3 loop reads CASRWTGTSGTEAFF. CDR3 bases: TGTGCCAGCAGGTGGACAGGGACCTCGGGCACTGAAGCTTTCTTT.

The V call is TRBV9, the J call TRBJ2-5; 8 bases align to TRBD1. The V and J ends lost 5 bases and 5 bases, in that order; junction bases with no gene match: 5. Germline lookup yields CDR1 SGDLS and CDR2 YYNGEE. CDR3 length equals 13 residues. This CDR3 is CASSPGGQETQYF. In DNA, the CDR3 is TGTGCCAGCAGTCCAGGGGGCCAGGAGACCCAGTACTTC.

V gene TRBV27 combines with J gene TRBJ1-4, with 8 bases matching TRBD1. V lost 5 bases, J lost 2 bases, and 4 bases stayed unmatched. Germline CDR1 reads MNHEY; CDR2 reads SMNVEV (reference sequence). The CDR3 loop spans 15 amino acids. Here the CDR3 reads CASSPRDRTNEKLFF. The DNA for the CDR3 is TGTGCCAGCAGTCCCCGGGACAGGACTAATGAAAAACTGTTTTTT.

The V and J genes are TRBV7-9 and TRBJ1-1; 8 bases align to TRBD1. In germline, CDR1 is SEHNR, CDR2 FQNEAQ (reference sequence). The CDR3 extends over 14 amino acids. V lost 6 bases and J lost 1; bases outside the gene matches: 4. This chain's CDR3 is CASRAGGPNTEAFF. CDR3 coding DNA: TGTGCCAGCAGGGCAGGGGGCCCGAACACTGAAGCTTTCTTT.